The entry below describes one T cell receptor beta chain. Its antigen is unidentified. This sample was taken from a study of cytomegalovirus exposure and HLA in healthy donors. The study's findings and limits: In a later analysis, across HLA loci, associated TCR counts were highest for DRB1, lowest for HLA-C.

PCR primers comprised 60 Vbeta and 13 Jbeta primers. Sequencing used immunoSEQ multiplex PCR; TCRdb keeps in-frame clones, though not all of them. The sample records under 250,000 clones, around 83% being singletons. V was clipped by 3 bases and J by 11 bases; unmatched bases: 6. CDR1 and CDR2 (germline): SGHTA, FQGNSA. CDR3 length: 12 residues. This rearrangement joins TRBV7-2 to TRBJ1-1; 7 bases match TRBD1. Material for sequencing was PBMCs. The sequence came from a girl aged 2 to 10 in good health and CMV-seronegative. The CDR3 loop is CASSLVRGQAFF. The CDR3, as DNA: TGTGCCAGCAGCTTGGTAAGGGGACAGGCTTTCTTT.